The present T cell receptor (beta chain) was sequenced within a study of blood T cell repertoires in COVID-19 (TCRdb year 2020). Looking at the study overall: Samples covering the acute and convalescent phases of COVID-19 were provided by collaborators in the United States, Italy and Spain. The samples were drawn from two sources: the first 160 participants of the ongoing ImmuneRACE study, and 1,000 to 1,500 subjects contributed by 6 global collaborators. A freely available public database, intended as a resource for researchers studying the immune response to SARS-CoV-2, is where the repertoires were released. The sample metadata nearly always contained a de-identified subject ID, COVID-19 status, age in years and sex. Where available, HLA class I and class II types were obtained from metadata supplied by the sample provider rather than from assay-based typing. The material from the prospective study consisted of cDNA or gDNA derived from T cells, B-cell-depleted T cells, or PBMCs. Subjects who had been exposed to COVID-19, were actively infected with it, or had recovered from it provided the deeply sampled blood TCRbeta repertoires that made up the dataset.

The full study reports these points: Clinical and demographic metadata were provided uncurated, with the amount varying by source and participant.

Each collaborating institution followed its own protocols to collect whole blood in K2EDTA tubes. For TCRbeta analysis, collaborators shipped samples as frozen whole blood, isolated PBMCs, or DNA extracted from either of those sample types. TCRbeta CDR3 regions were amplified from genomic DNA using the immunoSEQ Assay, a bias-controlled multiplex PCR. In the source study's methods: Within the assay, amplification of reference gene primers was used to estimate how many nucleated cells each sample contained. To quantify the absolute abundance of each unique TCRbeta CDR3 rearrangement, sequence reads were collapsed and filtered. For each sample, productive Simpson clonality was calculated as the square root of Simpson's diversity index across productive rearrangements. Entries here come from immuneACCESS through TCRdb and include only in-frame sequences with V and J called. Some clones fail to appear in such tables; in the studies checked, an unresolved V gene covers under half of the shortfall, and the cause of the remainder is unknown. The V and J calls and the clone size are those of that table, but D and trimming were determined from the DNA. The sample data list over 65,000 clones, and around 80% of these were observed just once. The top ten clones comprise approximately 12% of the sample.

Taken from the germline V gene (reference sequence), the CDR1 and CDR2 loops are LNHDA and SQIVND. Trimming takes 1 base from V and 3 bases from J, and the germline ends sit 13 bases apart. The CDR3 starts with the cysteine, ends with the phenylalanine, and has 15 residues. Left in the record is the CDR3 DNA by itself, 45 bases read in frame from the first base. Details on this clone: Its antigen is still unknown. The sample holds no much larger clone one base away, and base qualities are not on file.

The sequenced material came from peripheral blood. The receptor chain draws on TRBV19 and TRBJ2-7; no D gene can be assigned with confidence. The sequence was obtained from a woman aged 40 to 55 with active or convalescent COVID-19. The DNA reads TGTGCCAGTAGTATAGGGGCCCCCGCCGTCTACGAGCAGTACTTC. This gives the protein CASSIGAPAVYEQYF.